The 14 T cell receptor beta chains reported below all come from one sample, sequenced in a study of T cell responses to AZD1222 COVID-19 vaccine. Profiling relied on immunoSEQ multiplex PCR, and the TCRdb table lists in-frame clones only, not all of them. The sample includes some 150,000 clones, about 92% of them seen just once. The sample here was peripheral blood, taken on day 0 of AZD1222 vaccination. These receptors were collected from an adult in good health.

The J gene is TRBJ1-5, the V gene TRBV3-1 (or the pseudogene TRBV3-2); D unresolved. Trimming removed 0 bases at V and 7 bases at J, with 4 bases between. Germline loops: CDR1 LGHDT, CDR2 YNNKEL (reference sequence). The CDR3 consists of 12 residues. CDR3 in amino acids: CASSQDHQPQHF. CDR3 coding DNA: TGTGCCAGCAGCCAAGATCACCAGCCCCAGCATTTT.

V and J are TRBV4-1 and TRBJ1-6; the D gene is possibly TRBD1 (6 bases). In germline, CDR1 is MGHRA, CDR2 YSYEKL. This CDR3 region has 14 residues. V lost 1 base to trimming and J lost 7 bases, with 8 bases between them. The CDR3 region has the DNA TGCGCCAGCAGCCAAGCAGGGGTGAATTCACCCCTCCACTTT. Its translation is CASSQAGVNSPLHF.

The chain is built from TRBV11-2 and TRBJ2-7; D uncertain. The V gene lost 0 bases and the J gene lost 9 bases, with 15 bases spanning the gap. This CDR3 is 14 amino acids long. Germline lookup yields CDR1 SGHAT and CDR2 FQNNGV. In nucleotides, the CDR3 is TGTGCCAGCAGCTTAGATGTCCGGGCCTCGGGGCAGTACTTC. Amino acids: CASSLDVRASGQYF.

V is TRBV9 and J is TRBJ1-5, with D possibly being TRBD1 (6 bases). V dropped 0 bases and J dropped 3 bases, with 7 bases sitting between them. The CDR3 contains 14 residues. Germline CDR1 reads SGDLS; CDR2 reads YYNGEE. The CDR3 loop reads CASSVGDNNQPQHF. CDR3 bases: TGTGCCAGCAGCGTAGGGGACAACAATCAGCCCCAGCATTTT.

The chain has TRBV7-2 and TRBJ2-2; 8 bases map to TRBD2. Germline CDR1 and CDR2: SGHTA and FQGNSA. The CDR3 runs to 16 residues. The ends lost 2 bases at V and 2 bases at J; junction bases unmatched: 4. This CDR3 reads CASSLRRGANTGELFF. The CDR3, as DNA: TGTGCCAGCAGCTTACGGCGGGGGGCCAACACCGGGGAGCTGTTTTTT.

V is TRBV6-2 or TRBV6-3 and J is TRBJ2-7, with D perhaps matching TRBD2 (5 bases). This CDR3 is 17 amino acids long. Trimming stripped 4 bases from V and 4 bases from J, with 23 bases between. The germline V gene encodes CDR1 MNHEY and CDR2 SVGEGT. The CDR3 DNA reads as TGTGCCAGCAGTTCCCGCCCTACCGCCCGGCGGGCTTACGAGCAGTACTTC. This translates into CASSSRPTARRAYEQYF.

The CDR3 DNA sequence: TGTGCCACCAGTGAGTACCCACAGGGGGCGCGATACAATGAGCAGTTCTTC. The encoded protein is CATSEYPQGARYNEQFF. The chain employs TRBV24-1 and TRBJ2-1, with 9 bases that match TRBD1. Trimming removed 4 bases from V and 4 bases from J; junction bases left unmatched: 10. CDR3 length: 17 amino acids. In germline, CDR1 is KGHDR, CDR2 SFDVKD.

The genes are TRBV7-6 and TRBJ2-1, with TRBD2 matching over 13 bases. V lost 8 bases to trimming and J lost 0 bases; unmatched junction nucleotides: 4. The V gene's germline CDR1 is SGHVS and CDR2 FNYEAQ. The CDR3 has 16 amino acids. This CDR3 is CASGGLAGISYNEQFF. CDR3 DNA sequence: TGTGCCAGCGGGGGACTAGCGGGGATCTCCTACAATGAGCAGTTCTTC. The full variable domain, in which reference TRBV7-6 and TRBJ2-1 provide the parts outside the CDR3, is GAGVSQSPRYKVTKRGQDVALRCDPISGHVSLYWYRQALGQGPEFLTYFNYEAQQDKSGLPNDRFSAERPEGSISTLTIQRTEQRDSAMYRCASGGLAGISYNEQFFGPGTRLTVL.

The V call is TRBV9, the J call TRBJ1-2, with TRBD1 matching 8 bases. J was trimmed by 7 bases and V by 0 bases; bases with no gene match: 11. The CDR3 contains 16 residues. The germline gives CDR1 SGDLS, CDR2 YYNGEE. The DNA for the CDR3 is TGTGCCAGCAGCGTAGACTTGGTAACAGGGGGTTCTGGCTACACCTTC. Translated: CASSVDLVTGGSGYTF.

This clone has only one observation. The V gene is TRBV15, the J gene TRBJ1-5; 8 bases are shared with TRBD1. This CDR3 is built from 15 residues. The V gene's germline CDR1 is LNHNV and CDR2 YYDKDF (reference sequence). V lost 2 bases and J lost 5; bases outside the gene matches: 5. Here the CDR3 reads CATSRWTGMDQPQHF. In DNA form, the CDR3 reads TGTGCCACCAGCAGATGGACAGGGATGGATCAGCCCCAGCATTTT.

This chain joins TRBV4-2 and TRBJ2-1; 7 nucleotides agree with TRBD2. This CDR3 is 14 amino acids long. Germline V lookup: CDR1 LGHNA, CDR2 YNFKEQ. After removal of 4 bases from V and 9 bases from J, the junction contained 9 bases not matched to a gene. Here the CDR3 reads CASSRAGEWGEQFF. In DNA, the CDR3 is TGTGCCAGCAGCCGCGCGGGGGAGTGGGGTGAGCAGTTCTTC.

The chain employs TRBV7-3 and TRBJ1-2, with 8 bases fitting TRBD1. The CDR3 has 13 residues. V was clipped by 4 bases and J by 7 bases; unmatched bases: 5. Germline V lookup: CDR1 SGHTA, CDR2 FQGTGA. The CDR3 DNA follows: TGTGCCAGCAGCTCCGGACAGGGCCGTGGCTACACCTTC. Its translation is CASSSGQGRGYTF. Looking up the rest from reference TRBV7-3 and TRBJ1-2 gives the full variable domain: GAGVSQTPSNKVTEKGKYVELRCDPISGHTALYWYRQSLGQGPEFLIYFQGTGAADDSGLPNDRFFAVRPEGSVSTLKIQRTERGDSAVYLCASSSGQGRGYTFGSGTRLTVV.

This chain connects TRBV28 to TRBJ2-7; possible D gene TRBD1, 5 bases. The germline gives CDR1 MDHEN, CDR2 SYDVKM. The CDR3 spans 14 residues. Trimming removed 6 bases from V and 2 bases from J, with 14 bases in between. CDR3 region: CASRGQGKAYEQYF. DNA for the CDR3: TGTGCCAGCAGGGGCCAGGGTAAGGCCTACGAGCAGTACTTC.

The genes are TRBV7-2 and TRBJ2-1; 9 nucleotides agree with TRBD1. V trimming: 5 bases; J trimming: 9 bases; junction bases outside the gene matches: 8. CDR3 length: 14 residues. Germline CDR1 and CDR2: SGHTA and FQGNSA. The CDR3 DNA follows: TGTGCCAGCAGCCTAGGGGACAGGGTCGGTGAGCAGTTCTTC. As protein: CASSLGDRVGEQFF.